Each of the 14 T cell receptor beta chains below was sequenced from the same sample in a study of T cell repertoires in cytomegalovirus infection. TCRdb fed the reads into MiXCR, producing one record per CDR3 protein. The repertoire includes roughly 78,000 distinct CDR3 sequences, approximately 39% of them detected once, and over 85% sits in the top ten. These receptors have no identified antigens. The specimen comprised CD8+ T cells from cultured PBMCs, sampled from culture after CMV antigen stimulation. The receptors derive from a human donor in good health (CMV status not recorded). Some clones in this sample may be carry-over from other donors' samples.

In DNA, the CDR3 is TGTGCCAGCAGTGCGACGTACCAAGAGACCCAGTACTTC. It is translated as CASSATYQETQYF. The rearrangement links TRBV12-3 or TRBV12-4 to TRBJ2-5; D is ambiguous. V was cut by 5 bases and J by 0 bases, with 7 bases left in between. The CDR3 loop spans 13 amino acids.

The CDR3 spells CASSHPGKAGRKRYYNEQFF. The CDR3 bases are TGTGCCAGCAGCCACCCCGGTAAGGCGGGACGGAAAAGATACTACAATGAGCAGTTCTTC. The chain joins TRBV7-8 to TRBJ2-1; tentative D call: TRBD2 (6 bases). Trimming left V 5 bases short and J 3 bases short, with 29 bases between. CDR1 is SGHVS and CDR2 is FQNEAQ in the germline V gene. The CDR3 runs 20 residues.

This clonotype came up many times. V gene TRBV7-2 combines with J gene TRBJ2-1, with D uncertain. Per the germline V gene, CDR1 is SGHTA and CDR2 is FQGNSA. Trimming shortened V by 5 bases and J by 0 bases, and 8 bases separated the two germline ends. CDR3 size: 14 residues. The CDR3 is CASSPDHSYNEQFF. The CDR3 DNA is TGTGCCAGCAGCCCTGACCACTCCTACAATGAGCAGTTCTTC.

CDR3 region: CASSLAEVPFEQYF. The CDR3 nucleotides are TGTGCCAGCAGCTTAGCGGAGGTTCCGTTCGAGCAGTACTTC. The chain recombines TRBV7-9 with TRBJ2-7, with D perhaps TRBD2 (5 bases). Trimming pared 0 bases from V and 6 bases from J, leaving 12 bases between. Germline V gene lookup returns CDR1 SEHNR and CDR2 FQNEAQ (reference sequence). The CDR3 runs 14 residues.

CDR3 amino acids: CASSPAESYNEQFF. DNA of the CDR3: TGTGCCAGTAGTCCGGCAGAGTCCTACAATGAGCAGTTCTTC. The genes are TRBV19 and TRBJ2-1; D gene ambiguous. V shed 5 bases and J shed 1 base, with 9 bases lying between them. The germline gives CDR1 LNHDA, CDR2 SQIVND (reference sequence). This CDR3 is 14 amino acids long.

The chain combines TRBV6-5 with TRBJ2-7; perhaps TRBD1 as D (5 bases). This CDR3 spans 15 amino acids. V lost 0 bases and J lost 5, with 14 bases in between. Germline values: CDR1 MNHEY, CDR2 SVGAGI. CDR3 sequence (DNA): TGTGCCAGCAGTTACTCCCCAGGGTCCTCGGACGAGCAGTACTTC. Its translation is CASSYSPGSSDEQYF.

The CDR3: CASIAQGRPLNTEAFF. The CDR3 DNA sequence: TGTGCCAGCATAGCACAGGGTAGGCCCTTGAACACTGAAGCTTTCTTT. The V gene is TRBV27, the J gene TRBJ1-1, with D perhaps TRBD1 (6 bases). The V and J ends lost 7 bases and 0 bases respectively, with 18 bases between them. Germline-derived CDR1 and CDR2 are MNHEY and SMNVEV (reference sequence). CDR3 size: 16 residues.

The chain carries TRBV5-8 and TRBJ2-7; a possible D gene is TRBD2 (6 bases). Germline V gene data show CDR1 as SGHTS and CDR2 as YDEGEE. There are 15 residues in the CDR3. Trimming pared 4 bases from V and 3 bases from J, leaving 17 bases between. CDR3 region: CASSGGMASVYEQYF. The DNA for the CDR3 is TGTGCCAGCAGCGGGGGGATGGCTAGCGTCTACGAGCAGTACTTC.

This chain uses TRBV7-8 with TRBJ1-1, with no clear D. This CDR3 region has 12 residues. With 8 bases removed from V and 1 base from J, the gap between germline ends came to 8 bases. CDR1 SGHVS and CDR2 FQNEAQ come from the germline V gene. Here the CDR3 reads CASRLENTEAFF. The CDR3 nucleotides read TGTGCCAGCCGCCTCGAGAACACTGAAGCTTTCTTT.

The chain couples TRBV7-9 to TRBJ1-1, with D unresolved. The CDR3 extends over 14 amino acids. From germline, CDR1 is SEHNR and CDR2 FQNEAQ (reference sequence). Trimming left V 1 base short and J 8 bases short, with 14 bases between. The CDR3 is CASSLDEPPGEAFF. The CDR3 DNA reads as TGTGCCAGCAGCTTAGACGAACCACCCGGAGAAGCTTTCTTT.

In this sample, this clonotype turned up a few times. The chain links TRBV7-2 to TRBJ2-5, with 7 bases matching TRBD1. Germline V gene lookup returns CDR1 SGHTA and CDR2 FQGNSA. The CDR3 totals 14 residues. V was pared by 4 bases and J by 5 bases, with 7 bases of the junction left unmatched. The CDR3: CASSSPTGRETQYF. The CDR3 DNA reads TGTGCCAGCAGCTCTCCGACAGGGCGGGAGACCCAGTACTTC.

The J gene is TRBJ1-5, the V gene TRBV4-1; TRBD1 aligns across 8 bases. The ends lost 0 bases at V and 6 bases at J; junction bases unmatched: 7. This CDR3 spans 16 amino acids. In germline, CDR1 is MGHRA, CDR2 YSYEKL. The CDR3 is CASSQDAGQGAQPQHF. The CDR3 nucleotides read TGCGCCAGCAGCCAAGATGCCGGGCAGGGGGCTCAGCCCCAGCATTTT.

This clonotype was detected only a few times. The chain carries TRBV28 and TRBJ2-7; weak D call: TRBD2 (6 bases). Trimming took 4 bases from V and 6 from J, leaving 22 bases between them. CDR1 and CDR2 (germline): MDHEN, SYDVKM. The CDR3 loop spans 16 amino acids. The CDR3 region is CASSSTVWGVDGEQYF. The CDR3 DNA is TGTGCCAGCAGTTCAACGGTATGGGGGGTAGATGGCGAGCAGTACTTC.

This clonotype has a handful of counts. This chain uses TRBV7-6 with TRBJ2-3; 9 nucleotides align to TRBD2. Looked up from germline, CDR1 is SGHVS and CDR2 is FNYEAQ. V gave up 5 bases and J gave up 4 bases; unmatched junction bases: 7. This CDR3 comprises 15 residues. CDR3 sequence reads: CASSKGGGAADTQYF. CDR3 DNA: TGTGCCAGCAGCAAGGGCGGGGGGGCCGCAGATACGCAGTATTTT.